This T cell receptor beta chain was identified during a study of blood T cell repertoires in COVID-19. Looking at the study overall: The United States, Italy and Spain provided the acute and convalescent COVID-19 samples. In each case, the material was cDNA or gDNA derived from T cells, B-cell-depleted T cells, or PBMCs.

Original processing notes: Counts of nucleated cells, estimated from reference gene primer amplification, were obtained. Using immunoSEQ multiplex PCR, the repertoire was profiled, and TCRdb retains in-frame clones only, with some absent. V and J calls and clone size come straight from that table; D and trimming were deduced from the DNA. The sample has tens of thousands of clones; over 70% are singletons. Trimming at V came to 3 bases and at J to 4 bases, leaving 14 bases not matched to a gene. The CDR3 totals 18 residues. CDR1 is SGHRS and CDR2 is YFSETQ in the germline V gene. This TCR was recovered from a man between 45 and 60 years old with active or convalescent COVID-19. Source material: peripheral blood. The chain joins TRBV5-1 to TRBJ2-3; 10 nucleotides agree with TRBD1. The CDR3 DNA reads TGCGCCAGCAGCTGGCGCACCGGGACAGGGGACATTGCAGATACGCAGTATTTT. Protein product: CASSWRTGTGDIADTQYF.